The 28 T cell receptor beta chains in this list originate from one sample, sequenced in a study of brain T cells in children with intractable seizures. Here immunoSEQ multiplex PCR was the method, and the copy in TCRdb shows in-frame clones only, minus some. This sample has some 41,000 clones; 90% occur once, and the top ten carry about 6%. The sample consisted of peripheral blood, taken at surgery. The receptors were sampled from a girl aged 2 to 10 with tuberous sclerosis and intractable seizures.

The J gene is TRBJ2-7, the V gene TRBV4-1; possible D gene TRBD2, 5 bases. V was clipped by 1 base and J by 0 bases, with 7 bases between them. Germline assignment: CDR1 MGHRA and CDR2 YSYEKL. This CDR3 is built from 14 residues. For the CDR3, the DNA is TGCGCCAGCAGCCAAGCGGGGTTCTCCTACGAGCAGTACGTC. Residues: CASSQAGFSYEQYV.

CDR3 protein: CAISEGDRATDTQYF. The DNA of the CDR3 is TGTGCCATCAGTGAGGGGGACAGGGCGACAGATACGCAGTATTTT. This chain uses TRBV10-3 with TRBJ2-3, with 9 bases fitting TRBD1. This CDR3 is 15 amino acids long. CDR1 and CDR2 from the germline V gene are ENHRY and SYGVKD. J gave up 3 bases and V 2 bases, and 3 bases lay outside the gene matches.

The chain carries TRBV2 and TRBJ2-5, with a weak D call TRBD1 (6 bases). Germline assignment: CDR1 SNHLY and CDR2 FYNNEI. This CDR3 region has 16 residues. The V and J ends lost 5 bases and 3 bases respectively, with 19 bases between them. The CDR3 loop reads CASSPILDSHEETQYF. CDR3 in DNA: TGTGCCAGCAGTCCTATTTTGGACAGCCACGAAGAGACCCAGTACTTC.

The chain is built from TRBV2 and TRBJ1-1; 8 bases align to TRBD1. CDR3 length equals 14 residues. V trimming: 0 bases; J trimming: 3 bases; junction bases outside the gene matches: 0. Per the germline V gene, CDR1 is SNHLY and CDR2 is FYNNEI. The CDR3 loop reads CASSEATGDTEAFF. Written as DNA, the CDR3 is TGTGCCAGCAGTGAAGCGACAGGGGACACTGAAGCTTTCTTT.

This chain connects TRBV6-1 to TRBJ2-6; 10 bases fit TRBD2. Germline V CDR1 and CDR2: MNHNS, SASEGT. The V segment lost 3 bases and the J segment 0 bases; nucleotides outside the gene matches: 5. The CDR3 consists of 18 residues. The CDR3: CASSDLAGVFSGANVLTF. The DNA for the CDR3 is TGTGCCAGCAGTGATCTAGCGGGGGTGTTCTCTGGGGCCAACGTCCTGACTTTC.

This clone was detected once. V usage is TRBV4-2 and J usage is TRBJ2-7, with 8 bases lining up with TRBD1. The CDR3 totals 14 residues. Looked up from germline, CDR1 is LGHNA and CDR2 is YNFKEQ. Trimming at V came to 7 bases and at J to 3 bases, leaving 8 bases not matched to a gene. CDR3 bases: TGTGCCAGCATCCTGGGACAGGAAGGCTACGAGCAGTACGTC. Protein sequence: CASILGQEGYEQYV.

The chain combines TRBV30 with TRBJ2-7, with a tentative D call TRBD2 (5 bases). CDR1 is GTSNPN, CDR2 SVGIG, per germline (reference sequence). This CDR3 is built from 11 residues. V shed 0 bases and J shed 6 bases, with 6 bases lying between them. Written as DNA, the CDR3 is TGTGCCTGGAGTGTTAGCGCCGAGCAGTACGTC. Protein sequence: CAWSVSAEQYV.

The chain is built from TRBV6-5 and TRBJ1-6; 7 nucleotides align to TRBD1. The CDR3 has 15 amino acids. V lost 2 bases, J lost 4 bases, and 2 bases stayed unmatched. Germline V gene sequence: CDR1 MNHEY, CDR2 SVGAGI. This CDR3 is CASSYRTGYNSPLHF. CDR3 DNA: TGTGCCAGCAGTTACCGGACAGGTTATAATTCACCCCTCCACTTT.

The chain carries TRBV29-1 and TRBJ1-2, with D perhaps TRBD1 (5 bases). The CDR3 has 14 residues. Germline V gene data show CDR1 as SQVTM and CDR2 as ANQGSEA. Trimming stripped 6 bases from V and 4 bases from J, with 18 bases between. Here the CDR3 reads CSVSNGGVGYGYTF. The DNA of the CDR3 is TGCAGCGTCTCGAACGGGGGGGTTGGCTATGGCTACACCTTC.

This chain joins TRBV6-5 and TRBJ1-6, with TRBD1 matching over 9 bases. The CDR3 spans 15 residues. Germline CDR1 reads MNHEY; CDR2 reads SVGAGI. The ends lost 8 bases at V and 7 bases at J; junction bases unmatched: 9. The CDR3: CASCKPGQGNSPLHF. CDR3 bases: TGTGCCAGCTGCAAACCGGGACAGGGCAATTCACCCCTCCACTTT.

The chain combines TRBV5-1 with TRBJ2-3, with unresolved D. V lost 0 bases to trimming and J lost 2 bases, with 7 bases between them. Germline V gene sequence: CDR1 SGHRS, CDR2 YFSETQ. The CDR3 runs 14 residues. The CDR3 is CASSLGRNTDTQYF. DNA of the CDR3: TGCGCCAGCAGCTTGGGCAGAAACACAGATACGCAGTATTTT.

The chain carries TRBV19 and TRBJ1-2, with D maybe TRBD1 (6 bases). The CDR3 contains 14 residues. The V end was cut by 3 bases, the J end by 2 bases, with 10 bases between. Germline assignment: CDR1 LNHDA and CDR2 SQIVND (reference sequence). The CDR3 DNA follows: TGTGCCAGTAGTATCTGCAGGGGAAACTATGGCTACACCTTC. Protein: CASSICRGNYGYTF.

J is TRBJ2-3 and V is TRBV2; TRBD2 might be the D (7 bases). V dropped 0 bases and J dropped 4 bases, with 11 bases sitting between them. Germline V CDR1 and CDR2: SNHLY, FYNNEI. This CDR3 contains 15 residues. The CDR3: CASSEAGGPADTQYF. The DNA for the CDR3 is TGTGCCAGCAGTGAAGCGGGGGGGCCGGCAGATACGCAGTATTTT. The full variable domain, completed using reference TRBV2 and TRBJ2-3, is EPEVTQTPSHQVTQMGQEVILRCVPISNHLYFYWYRQILGQKVEFLVSFYNNEISEKSEIFDDQFSVERPDGSNFTLKIRSTKLEDSAMYFCASSEAGGPADTQYFGPGTRLTVL.

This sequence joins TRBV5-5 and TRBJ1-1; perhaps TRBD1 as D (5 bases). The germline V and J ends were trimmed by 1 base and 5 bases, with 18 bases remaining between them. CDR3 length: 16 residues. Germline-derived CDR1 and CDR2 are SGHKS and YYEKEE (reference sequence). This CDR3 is CASSLILARAETEAFF. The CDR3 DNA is TGTGCCAGCAGCTTGATCTTGGCCAGGGCGGAAACTGAAGCTTTCTTT.

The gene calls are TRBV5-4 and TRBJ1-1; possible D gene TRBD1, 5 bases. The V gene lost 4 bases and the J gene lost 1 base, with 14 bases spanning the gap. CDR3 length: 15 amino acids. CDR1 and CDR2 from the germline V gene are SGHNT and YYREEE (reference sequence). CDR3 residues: CASSLPGRENTEAFF. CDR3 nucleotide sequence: TGTGCCAGCAGCCTCCCGGGACGGGAGAACACTGAAGCTTTCTTT.

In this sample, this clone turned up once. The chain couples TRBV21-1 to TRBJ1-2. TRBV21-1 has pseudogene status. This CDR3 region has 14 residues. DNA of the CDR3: TGTGCCAGCAGCTTCCCCTTAGGGTCCCCTGGCTACACCTTC. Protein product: CASSFPLGSPGYTF.

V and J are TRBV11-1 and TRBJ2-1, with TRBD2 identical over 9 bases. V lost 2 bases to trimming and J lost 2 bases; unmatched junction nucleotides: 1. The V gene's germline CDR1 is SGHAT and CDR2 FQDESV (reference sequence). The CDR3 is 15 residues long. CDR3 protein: CASSLSGGPYNEQFF. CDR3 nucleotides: TGTGCCAGCAGCTTAAGCGGGGGGCCCTACAATGAGCAGTTCTTC.

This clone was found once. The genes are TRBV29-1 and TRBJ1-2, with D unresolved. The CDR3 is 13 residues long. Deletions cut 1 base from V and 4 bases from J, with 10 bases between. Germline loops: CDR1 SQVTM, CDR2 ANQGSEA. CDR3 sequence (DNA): TGCAGCGTTGAAGGAACAGTTTGCTATGGCTACACCTTC. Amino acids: CSVEGTVCYGYTF.

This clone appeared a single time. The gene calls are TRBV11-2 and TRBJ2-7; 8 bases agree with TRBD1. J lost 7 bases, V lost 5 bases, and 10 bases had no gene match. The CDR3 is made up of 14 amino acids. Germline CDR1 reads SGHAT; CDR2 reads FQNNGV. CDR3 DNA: TGTGCCAGCAGCCCCAGGGGGCCAGAACAGGAGCAGTACTTC. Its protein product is CASSPRGPEQEQYF.

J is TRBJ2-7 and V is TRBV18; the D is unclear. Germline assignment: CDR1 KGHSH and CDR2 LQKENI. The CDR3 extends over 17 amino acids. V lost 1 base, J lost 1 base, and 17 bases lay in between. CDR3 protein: CASSPLPFESLSYEQYF. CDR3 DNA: TGTGCCAGCTCACCACTCCCCTTTGAATCCCTTTCCTACGAGCAGTACTTC.

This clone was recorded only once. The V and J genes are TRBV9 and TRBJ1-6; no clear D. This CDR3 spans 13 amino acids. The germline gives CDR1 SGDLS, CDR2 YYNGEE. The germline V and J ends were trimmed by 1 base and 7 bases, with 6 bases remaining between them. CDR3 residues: CASSVQTNSPLHF. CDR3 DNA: TGTGCCAGCAGCGTACAGACAAATTCACCCCTCCACTTT.

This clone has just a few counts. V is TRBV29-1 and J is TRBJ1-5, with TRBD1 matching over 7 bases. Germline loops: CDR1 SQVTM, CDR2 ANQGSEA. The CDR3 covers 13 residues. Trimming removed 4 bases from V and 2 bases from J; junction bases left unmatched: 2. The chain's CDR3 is CSVGQGGNQPQHF. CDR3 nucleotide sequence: TGCAGCGTTGGACAGGGTGGCAATCAGCCCCAGCATTTT.

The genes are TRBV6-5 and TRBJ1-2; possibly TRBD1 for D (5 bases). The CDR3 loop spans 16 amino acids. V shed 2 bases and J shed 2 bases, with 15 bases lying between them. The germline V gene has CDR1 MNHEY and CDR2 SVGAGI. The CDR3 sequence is CASSYVYSGANYGYTF. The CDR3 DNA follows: TGTGCCAGCAGTTACGTTTACTCCGGGGCCAACTATGGCTACACCTTC.

CDR3 protein: CASSESRGTEAFF. CDR3 coding DNA: TGTGCCAGCAGTGAGAGCAGGGGCACTGAAGCTTTCTTT. The V and J genes are TRBV6-4 and TRBJ1-1, with D possibly matching TRBD1 (6 bases). Germline lookup yields CDR1 MRHNA and CDR2 SNTAGT. The CDR3 loop spans 13 amino acids. V was shortened by 3 bases and J by 4 bases, with 9 bases between the two germline ends.

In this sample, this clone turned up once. The CDR3 coding sequence is TGTGCCAGCAGCCCCGAGGGGGGCAGCCAAGAGACCCAGTACTTC. Translated: CASSPEGGSQETQYF. The chain has TRBV11-2 and TRBJ2-5; D is possibly TRBD1 or TRBD2 (6 bases each). This CDR3 comprises 15 residues. Between the trimmed V and J ends, which lost 5 bases and 1 base, there was a span of 14 bases. Germline-derived CDR1 and CDR2 are SGHAT and FQNNGV.

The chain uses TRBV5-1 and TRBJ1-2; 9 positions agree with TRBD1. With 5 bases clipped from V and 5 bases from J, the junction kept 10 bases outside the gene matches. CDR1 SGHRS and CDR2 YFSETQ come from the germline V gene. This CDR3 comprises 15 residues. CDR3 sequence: CASRQGQGIRYGYTF. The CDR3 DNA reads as TGCGCCAGCAGACAGGGACAGGGAATACGATATGGCTACACCTTC.

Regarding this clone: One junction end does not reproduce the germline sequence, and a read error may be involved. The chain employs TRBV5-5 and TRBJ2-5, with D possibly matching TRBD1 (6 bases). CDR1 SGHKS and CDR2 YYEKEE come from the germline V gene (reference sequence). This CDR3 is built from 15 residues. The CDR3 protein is CASSLDSGVQETQYF. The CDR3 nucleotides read TGTGCCAGCAGTTTGGACAGTGGCGTCCAAGAGACCCAGTACTTC.

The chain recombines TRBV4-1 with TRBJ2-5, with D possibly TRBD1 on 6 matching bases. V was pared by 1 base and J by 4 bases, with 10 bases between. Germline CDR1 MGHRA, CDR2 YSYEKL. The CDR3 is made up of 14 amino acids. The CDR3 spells CASSQVQGLETQYF. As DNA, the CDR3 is TGCGCCAGCAGCCAAGTGCAGGGGCTAGAGACCCAGTACTTC.